This note documents a single T cell receptor (beta chain) sequence. The data originate from a study of blood T cell repertoires in COVID-19. Study-wide background: COVID-19 samples collected from the United States, Italy and Spain covered acute and convalescent phases. T cells, B-cell-depleted T cells, or PBMCs supplied cDNA or gDNA.

In the authors' workflow: Scientists estimated how many nucleated cells there were by amplifying reference gene primers. Profiled with immunoSEQ multiplex PCR; TCRdb holds only in-frame clones, not every one. The V and J calls and clone size come from that table; D and trimming were worked out from the DNA. The table includes about 160,000 clones, about 93% detected once. J was trimmed by 2 bases and V by 6 bases; bases with no gene match: 10. Germline V gene sequence: CDR1 SEHNR, CDR2 FQNEAQ (reference sequence). The CDR3 is 15 residues long. The chain has TRBV7-9 and TRBJ2-7; TRBD1 matches at 7 bases. This receptor was obtained from a woman aged 50 to 65 with acute or convalescent COVID-19. The sample consisted of peripheral blood. The CDR3 region is CASSTSTGETYEQYF. CDR3 DNA sequence: TGTGCCAGCAGTACAAGCACAGGGGAGACCTACGAGCAGTACTTC. The whole variable domain, filled in from reference TRBV7-9 and TRBJ2-7, reads DTGVSQNPRHKITKRGQNVTFRCDPISEHNRLYWYRQTLGQGPEFLTYFQNEAQLEKSRLLSDRFSAERPKGSFSTLEIQRTEQGDSAMYLCASSTSTGETYEQYFGPGTRLTVT.